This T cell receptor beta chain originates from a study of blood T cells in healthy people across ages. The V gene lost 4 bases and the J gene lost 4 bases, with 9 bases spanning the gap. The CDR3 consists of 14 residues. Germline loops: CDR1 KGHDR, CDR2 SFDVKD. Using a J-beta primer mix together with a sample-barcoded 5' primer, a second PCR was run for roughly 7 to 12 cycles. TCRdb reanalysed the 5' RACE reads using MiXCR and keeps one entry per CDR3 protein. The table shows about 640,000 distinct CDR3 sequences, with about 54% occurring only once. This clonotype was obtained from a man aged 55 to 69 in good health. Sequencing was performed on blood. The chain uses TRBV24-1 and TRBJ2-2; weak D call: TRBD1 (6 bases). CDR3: CATSDQGTTGELFF. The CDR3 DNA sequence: TGTGCCACCAGTGACCAGGGGACCACCGGGGAGCTGTTTTTT.